Detailed here is one T cell receptor (beta chain). This clonotype has just a few counts. Its antigen remains unidentified. The junction departs from germline at one end; a sequencing error may be responsible. The data originate from a study of tumor and adjacent non-tumor tissue in lung cancer (dated by TCRdb to 2016 to 2018). Broadly, across the study: Patients with adenocarcinoma (over 11), squamous cell carcinoma (2) and small cell lung cancer (1) were included in the cohort. A total of 95 million to 150 million productive TCRbeta reads were generated by sequencing, corresponding to an average of approximately 4.3 million reads per sample. For each patient, one tumor sample and one normal lung sample were taken, giving approximately 30 paired specimens that underwent TCRbeta CDR3 sequencing. Among the 15 or so patients, ages ranged from about 30 to 85 years, about 10 were men and 5 were women, and disease was TNM stage I to III. The study compared bulk TCRbeta repertoires between lung tumor tissue and matched distant non-tumor lung tissue from 15 lung cancer patients.

Library method: multiplex PCR. The run used an Illumina HiSeq 2500. TCRbeta libraries were built by three rounds of nested PCR using primers (Table S4), following protocols modified from ARM-PCR. Before sequencing, PCR products of 200-500 bp were cut from the gel and purified using the QIAquick gel extraction kit. As for the authors' bioinformatics: Reads were cleaned using Trimmomatic, were merged into complete CDR3 sequences using FLASH, and were assigned to V(D)J germline segments using MiTCR. Clonal diversity was calculated as the inverse Simpson's index using VDJtools. Productive reads were defined as in-frame sequences without a premature stop codon. TCRdb passed the public sequencing reads through fastp at Q25 and MiXCR, retaining productive beta sequences. Rows with a matching CDR3 protein are joined into one entry that keeps the most common DNA and genes. None of the V and J calls come from the authors' own analysis; TCRdb made them. Counted in this sample were 60,000 to 85,000 distinct CDR3 sequences; around 73% of them appeared once. Clones ranked in the top ten supply 28% of the sample.

For CDR1 and CDR2, the germline V gene lists MNHEY and SVGAGI. Spanning cysteine to phenylalanine, the CDR3 consists of 13 amino acids. Only the CDR3 DNA is retained, 39 bases long and in frame from the first base. Here is what the overall study found, with its caveats: Because peripheral blood was not sequenced, the blood TCRbeta repertoires of the lung cancer patients in the study went unexamined. Significantly higher TCR diversity was found in younger patients, and higher tumor TCR diversity was associated with shorter overall and disease-free survival. The methods do not name the sequencing platform or mention unique molecular identifiers. The top 100 clones made up a significantly larger cumulative share of the repertoire in normal lung than in tumor tissue. With only about 16 patients in the cohort, the authors noted that larger samples and more detailed clinical data are needed. Significantly higher TCR diversity (inverse Simpson) was observed in tumor tissue than in normal lung tissue (around 450 vs 150, P = 0.0075, Mann-Whitney U test).

Bulk unsorted tissue served as the source for RNA extraction, and RNA quality was assessed using a NanoDrop ND-1000 and an Agilent 2100. The donors were newly diagnosed lung cancer patients admitted for thoracic surgery in China from August to November 2014 who had not received prior chemotherapy. Patients with previous radiotherapy or chemotherapy, or with another concurrent cancer, were excluded from the study. Surgical tissue pieces of roughly 1-2.2 cm3 were preserved in RNAlater solution and stored at -80 °C until use. This receptor was taken from a man aged 60-69 years with non-small cell lung cancer. The rearranged segments are TRBV6-5 and TRBJ2-1; TRBD2 lines up with 7 middle nucleotides. The specimen was lung tumor tissue. The CDR3 loop reads CTSSWAGDNEQFF. The nucleotides are TGTACCAGCAGTTGGGCGGGAGACAATGAGCAGTTCTTC.